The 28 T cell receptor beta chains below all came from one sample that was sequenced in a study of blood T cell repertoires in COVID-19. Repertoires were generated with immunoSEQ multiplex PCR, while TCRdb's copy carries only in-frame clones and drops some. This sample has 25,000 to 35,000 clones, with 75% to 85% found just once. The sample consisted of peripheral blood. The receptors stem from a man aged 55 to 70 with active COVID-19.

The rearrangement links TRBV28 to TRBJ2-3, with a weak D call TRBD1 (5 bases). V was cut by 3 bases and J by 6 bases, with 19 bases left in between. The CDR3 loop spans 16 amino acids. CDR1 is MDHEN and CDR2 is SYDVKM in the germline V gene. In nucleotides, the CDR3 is TGTGCCAGCAGTTTTACAGGCCGTGAGGACACGGATACGCAGTATTTT. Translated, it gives CASSFTGREDTDTQYF.

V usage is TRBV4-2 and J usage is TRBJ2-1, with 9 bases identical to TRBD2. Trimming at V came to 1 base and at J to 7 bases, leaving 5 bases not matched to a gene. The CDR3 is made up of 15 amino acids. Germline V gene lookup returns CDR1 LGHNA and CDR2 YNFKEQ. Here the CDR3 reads CASSQAGLAPNEQFF. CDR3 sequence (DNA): TGTGCCAGCAGCCAAGCGGGACTAGCACCTAATGAGCAGTTCTTC.

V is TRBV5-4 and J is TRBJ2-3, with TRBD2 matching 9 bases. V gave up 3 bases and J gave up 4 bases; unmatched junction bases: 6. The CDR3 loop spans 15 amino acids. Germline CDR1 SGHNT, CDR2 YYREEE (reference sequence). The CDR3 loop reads CASSYQAGGADTQYF. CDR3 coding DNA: TGTGCCAGCAGCTATCAAGCGGGAGGCGCAGATACGCAGTATTTT.

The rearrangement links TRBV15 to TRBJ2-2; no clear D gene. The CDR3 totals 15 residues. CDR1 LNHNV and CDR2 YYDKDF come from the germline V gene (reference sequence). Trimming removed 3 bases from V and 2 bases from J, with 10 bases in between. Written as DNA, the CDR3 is TGTGCCACCAGCAGGGCTCAGAAAAACACCGGGGAGCTGTTTTTT. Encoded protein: CATSRAQKNTGELFF.

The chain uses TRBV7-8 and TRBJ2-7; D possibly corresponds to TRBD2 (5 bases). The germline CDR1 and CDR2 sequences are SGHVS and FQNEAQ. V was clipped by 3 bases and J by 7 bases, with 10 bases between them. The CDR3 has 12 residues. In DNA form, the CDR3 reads TGTGCCAGCAGCTTTACTAGTACAGAGCAGTACTTC. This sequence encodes CASSFTSTEQYF.

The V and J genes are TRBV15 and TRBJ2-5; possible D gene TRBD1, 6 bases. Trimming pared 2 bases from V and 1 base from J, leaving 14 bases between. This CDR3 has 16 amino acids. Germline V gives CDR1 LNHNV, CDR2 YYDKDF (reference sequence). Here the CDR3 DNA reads TGTGCCACCAGCAGAACTACCTGGGACACCCAAGAGACCCAGTACTTC. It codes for CATSRTTWDTQETQYF.

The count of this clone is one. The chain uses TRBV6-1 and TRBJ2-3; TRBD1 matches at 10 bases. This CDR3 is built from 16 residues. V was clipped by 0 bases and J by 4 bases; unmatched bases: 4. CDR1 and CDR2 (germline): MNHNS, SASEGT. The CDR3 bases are TGTGCCAGCAGTGAAGCGATGGGACAGGGGTCAGATACGCAGTATTTT. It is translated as CASSEAMGQGSDTQYF.

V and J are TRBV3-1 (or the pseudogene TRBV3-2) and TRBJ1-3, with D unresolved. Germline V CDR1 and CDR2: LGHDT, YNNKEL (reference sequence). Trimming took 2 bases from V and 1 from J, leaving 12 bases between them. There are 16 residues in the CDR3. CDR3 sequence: CASSQKLGGSGNTIYF. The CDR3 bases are TGTGCCAGCAGCCAAAAGTTAGGAGGGTCTGGAAACACCATATATTTT.

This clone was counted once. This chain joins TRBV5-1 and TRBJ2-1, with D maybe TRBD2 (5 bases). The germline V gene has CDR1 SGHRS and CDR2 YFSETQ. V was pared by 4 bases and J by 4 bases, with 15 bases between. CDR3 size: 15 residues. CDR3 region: CASSPWRAPYNEQFF. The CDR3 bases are TGCGCCAGCAGCCCATGGCGGGCCCCTTACAATGAGCAGTTCTTC.

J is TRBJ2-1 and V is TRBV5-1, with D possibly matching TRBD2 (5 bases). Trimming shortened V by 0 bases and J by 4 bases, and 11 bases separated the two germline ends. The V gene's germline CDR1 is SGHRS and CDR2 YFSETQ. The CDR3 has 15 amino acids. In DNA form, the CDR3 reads TGCGCCAGCAGCTTGGAGGCTAGCACTTACAATGAGCAGTTCTTC. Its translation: CASSLEASTYNEQFF. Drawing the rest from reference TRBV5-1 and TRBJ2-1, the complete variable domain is KAGVTQTPRYLIKTRGQQVTLSCSPISGHRSVSWYQQTPGQGLQFLFEYFSETQRNKGNFPGRFSGRQFSNSRSEMNVSTLELGDSALYLCASSLEASTYNEQFFGPGTRLTVL.

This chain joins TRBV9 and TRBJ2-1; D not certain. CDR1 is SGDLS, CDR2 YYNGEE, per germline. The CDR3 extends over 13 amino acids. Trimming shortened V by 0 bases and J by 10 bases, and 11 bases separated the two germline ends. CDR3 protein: CASSVGRLGEQFF. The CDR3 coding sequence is TGTGCCAGCAGCGTAGGGCGGCTCGGAGAGCAGTTCTTC.

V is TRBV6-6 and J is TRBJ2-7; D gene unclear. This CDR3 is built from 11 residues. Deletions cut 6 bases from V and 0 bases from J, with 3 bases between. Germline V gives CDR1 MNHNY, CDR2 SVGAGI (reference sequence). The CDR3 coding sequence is TGTGCCAGCAGCAACTCCTACGAGCAGTACTTC. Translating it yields CASSNSYEQYF.

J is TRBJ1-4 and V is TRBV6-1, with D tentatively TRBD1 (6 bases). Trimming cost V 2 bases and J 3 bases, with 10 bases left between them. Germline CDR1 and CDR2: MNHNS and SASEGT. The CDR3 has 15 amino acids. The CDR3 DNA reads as TGTGCCAGCAGTGAAATTGGGGGCTCTAATGAAAAACTGTTTTTT. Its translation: CASSEIGGSNEKLFF.

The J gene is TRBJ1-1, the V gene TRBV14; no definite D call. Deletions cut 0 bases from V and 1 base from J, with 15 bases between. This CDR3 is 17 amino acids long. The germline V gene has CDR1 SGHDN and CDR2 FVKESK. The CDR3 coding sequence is TGTGCCAGCAGCCAAGATTATGGTCGGGGTTCGAACACTGAAGCTTTCTTT. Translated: CASSQDYGRGSNTEAFF.

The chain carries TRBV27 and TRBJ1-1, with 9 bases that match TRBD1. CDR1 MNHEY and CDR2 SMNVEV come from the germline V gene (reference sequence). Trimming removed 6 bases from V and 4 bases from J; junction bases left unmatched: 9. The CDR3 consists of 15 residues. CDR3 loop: CASRQGAWSSTEAFF. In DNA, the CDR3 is TGTGCCAGCAGACAGGGGGCATGGTCGAGCACTGAAGCTTTCTTT.

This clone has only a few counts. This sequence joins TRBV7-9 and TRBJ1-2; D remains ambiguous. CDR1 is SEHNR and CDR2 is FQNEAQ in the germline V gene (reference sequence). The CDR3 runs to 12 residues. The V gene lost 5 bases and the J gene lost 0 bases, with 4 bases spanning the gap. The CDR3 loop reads CASSQTNYGYTF. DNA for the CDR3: TGTGCCAGCAGCCAGACTAACTATGGCTACACCTTC.

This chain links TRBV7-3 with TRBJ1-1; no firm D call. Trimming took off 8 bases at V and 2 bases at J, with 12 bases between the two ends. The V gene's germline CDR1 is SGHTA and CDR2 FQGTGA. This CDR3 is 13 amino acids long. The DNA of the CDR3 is TGTGCCAGCGGTTTCGCAGGAAACACTGAAGCTTTCTTT. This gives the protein CASGFAGNTEAFF. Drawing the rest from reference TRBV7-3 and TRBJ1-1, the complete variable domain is GAGVSQTPSNKVTEKGKYVELRCDPISGHTALYWYRQSLGQGPEFLIYFQGTGAADDSGLPNDRFFAVRPEGSVSTLKIQRTERGDSAVYLCASGFAGNTEAFFGQGTRLTVV.

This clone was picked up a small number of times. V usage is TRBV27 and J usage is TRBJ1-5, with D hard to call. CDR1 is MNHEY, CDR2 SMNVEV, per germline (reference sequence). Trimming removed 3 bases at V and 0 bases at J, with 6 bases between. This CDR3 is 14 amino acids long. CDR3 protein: CASSFTNSNQPQHF. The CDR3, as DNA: TGTGCCAGCAGTTTCACAAATAGCAATCAGCCCCAGCATTTT.

The CDR3: CASSQGRGSNSPLHF. CDR3 sequence (DNA): TGTGCCAGCAGCCAAGGGCGGGGATCTAATTCACCCCTCCACTTT. The chain has TRBV3-1 (or the pseudogene TRBV3-2) and TRBJ1-6; D not certain. The CDR3 loop spans 15 amino acids. The V and J ends lost 1 base and 6 bases respectively, with 10 bases between them. CDR1 and CDR2 from the germline V gene are LGHDT and YNNKEL (reference sequence).

Written as DNA, the CDR3 is TGTGCCAGCACTATACAGGGACGGCGTGCGGGTGACGAGCAGTACTTC. It is translated as CASTIQGRRAGDEQYF. This chain connects TRBV6-6 to TRBJ2-7, with TRBD1 as a possible D gene (6 bases). CDR1 MNHNY and CDR2 SVGAGI come from the germline V gene (reference sequence). V was cut by 7 bases and J by 5 bases, with 24 bases left in between. The CDR3 is made up of 16 amino acids.

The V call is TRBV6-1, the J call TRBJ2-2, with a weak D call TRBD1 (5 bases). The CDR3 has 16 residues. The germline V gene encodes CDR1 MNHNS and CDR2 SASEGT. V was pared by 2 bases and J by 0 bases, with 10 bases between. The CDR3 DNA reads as TGTGCCAGCAGTGAAAGGGGCGGAGCGAACACCGGGGAGCTGTTTTTT. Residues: CASSERGGANTGELFF.

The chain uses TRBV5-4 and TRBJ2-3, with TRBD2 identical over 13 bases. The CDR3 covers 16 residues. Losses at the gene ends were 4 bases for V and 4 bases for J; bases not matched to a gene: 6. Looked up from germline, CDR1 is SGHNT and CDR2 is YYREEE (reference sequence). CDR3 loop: CASSDRTSGSADTQYF. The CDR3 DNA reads TGTGCCAGCAGCGACCGGACTAGCGGGAGCGCAGATACGCAGTATTTT.

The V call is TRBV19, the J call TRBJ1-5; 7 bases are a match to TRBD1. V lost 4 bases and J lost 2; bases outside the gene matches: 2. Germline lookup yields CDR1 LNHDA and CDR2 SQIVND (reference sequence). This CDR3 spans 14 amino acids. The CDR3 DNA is TGTGCCAGTAGTACAACAGGGGGCAATCAGCCCCAGCATTTT. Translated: CASSTTGGNQPQHF.

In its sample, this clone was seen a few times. The CDR3 loop reads CASRPVGHHTDTQYF. The CDR3 coding sequence is TGTGCCAGCAGGCCGGTGGGACACCACACAGATACGCAGTATTTT. J is TRBJ2-3 and V is TRBV27, with D possibly matching TRBD1 (6 bases). In germline, CDR1 is MNHEY, CDR2 SMNVEV (reference sequence). The CDR3 extends over 15 amino acids. V shed 6 bases and J shed 2 bases, with 15 bases lying between them.

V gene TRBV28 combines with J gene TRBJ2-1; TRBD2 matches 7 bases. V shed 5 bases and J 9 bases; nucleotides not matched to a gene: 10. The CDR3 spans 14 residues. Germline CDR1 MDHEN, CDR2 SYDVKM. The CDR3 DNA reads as TGTGCCAGCAGTCCCGCGCGGGAGTCTAGTGAGCAGTTCTTC. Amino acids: CASSPARESSEQFF.

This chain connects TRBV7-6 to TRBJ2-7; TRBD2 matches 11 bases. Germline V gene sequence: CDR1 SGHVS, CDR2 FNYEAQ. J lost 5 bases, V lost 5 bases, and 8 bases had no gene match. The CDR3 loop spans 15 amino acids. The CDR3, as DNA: TGTGCCAGCAGCCGGGAACTAGCGGGAGACCACGAGCAGTACTTC. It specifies CASSRELAGDHEQYF.

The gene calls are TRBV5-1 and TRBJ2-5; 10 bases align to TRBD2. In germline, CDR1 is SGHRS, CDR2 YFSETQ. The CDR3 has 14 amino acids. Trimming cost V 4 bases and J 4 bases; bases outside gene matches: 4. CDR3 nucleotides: TGCGCCAGCAGCCCACTAGCGGGACCAGAGACCCAGTACTTC. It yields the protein CASSPLAGPETQYF.

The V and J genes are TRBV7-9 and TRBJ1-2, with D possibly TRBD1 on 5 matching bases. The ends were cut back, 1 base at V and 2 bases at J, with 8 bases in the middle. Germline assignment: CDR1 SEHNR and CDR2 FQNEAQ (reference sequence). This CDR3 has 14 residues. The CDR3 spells CASSLGDWNYGYTF. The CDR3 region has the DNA TGTGCCAGCAGCTTAGGGGACTGGAACTATGGCTACACCTTC.